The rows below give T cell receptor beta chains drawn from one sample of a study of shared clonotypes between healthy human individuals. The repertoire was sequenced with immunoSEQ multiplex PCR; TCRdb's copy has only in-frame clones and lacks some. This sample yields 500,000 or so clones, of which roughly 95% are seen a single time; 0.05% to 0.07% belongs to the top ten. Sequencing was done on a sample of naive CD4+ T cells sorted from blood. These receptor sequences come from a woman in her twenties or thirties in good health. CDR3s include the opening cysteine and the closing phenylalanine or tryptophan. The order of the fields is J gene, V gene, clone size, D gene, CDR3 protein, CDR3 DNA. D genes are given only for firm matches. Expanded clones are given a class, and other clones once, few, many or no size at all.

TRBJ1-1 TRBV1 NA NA CTSSQAGADSPVAFF TGCACCAGCAGCCAAGCCGGGGCGGACAGCCCTGTAGCTTTCTTT
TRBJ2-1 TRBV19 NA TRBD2 CASSIEAGLAGENEQFF TGTGCCAGTAGTATAGAGGCGGGACTAGCGGGAGAAAATGAGCAGTTCTTC
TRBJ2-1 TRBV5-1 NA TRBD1 CASSAEIRQGRVEQFF TGCGCCAGCAGCGCAGAGATACGACAGGGGCGGGTTGAGCAGTTCTTC
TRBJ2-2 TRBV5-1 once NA CASKVASFANTGELFF TGCGCCAGCAAGGTGGCTAGCTTTGCGAACACCGGGGAGCTGTTTTTT
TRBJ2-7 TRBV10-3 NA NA CAIRPMNSYEQYF TGTGCCATCAGACCCATGAACTCCTACGAGCAGTACTTC
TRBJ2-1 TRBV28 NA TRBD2 CASTPGGGPSEQFF TGTGCCAGCACTCCTGGGGGAGGGCCTAGTGAGCAGTTCTTC
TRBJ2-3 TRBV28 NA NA CASRTLTDTQYF TGTGCCAGCAGAACCCTTACAGATACGCAGTATTTT
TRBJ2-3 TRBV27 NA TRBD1 CASSLRSGQGTDTQYF TGTGCCAGCAGTTTAAGATCGGGACAGGGGACAGATACGCAGTATTTT
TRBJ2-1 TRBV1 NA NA CTSSQEVPPYEQFF TGCACCAGCAGCCAAGAGGTACCGCCGTATGAGCAGTTCTTC
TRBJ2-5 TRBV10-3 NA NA CAISFAGGQETQYF TGTGCCATCAGTTTTGCTGGGGGCCAAGAGACCCAGTACTTC
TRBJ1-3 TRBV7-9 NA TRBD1 CASSSDRENGNTIYF TGTGCCAGCAGCTCCGACAGGGAGAATGGAAACACCATATATTTT
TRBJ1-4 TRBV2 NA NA CASSRQGLGRGLFF TGTGCCAGCAGTCGGCAGGGTTTGGGGAGAGGACTGTTTTTT
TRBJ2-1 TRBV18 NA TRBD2 CASSPGTSGGNEQFF TGTGCCAGCTCACCCGGGACTAGCGGGGGGAATGAGCAGTTCTTC
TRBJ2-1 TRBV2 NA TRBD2 CASSESPWVGRVSYNEQFF TGTGCCAGCAGTGAATCTCCATGGGTTGGGAGGGTCTCCTACAATGAGCAGTTCTTC